A selection of T cell receptor beta chains follows, all from one sample in a study of human T cells and chemical hapten exposure. TCRdb reprocessed the RACE reads via MiXCR and lists one record per CDR3 protein. The table lists some 60,000 distinct CDR3 sequences, about 11% of them singletons. Source: whole blood, taken in connection with sensitization to the hapten diphenylcyclopropenone (DPC). The receptors stem from a woman aged 40 to 50 with alopecia areata. Some clones in this sample may be carry-over from other donors' samples. CDR3s include the opening cysteine and the closing phenylalanine or tryptophan. The D gene is left open where the match is weak. Expanded clones are given a class, and other clones once, few, many or no size at all.

size,D,V,J,CDR3,DNA
.,TRBD2,TRBV10-3,TRBJ2-3,CAITVAGTDTQYF,TGTGCCATCACCGTAGCGGGCACCGATACGCAGTATTTT
.,TRBD2,TRBV6-2/TRBV6-3,TRBJ2-7,CASSYRTRGYEQYF,TGTGCCAGCAGTTACCGGACTAGGGGCTACGAGCAGTACTTC
many,.,TRBV5-6,TRBJ1-3,CASSLWGAENTIYF,TGTGCCAGCAGCTTGTGGGGAGCTGAAAACACCATATATTTT
.,.,TRBV7-2,TRBJ2-7,CASSPPAIYEQYF,TGTGCCAGCAGCCCGCCGGCGATCTACGAGCAGTACTTC
many,TRBD2,TRBV20-1,TRBJ2-1,CSASFKGLAGGSSYNEQFF,TGCAGTGCTAGTTTTAAGGGACTAGCGGGTGGTAGCTCCTACAATGAGCAGTTCTTC
many,.,TRBV28,TRBJ2-6,CASSDTRGPGANVLTF,TGTGCCAGCAGTGACACCCGTGGGCCTGGGGCCAACGTCCTGACTTTC
.,.,TRBV7-8,TRBJ1-6,CASSLGGDNSPLHF,TGTGCCAGCAGCTTAGGTGGCGATAATTCACCCCTCCACTTT
.,.,TRBV29-1,TRBJ2-1,CSVVKGGSYNEQFF,TGCAGCGTTGTGAAGGGGGGTTCCTACAATGAGCAGTTCTTC
many,.,TRBV6-5,TRBJ2-7,CASSYHHRAYEQYF,TGTGCCAGCAGTTACCATCATAGGGCCTACGAGCAGTACTTC
.,.,TRBV12-3/TRBV12-4,TRBJ2-2,CASSLGYYPTGELFF,TGTGCCAGCAGTTTAGGGTACTACCCCACCGGGGAGCTGTTTTTT
few,.,TRBV15,TRBJ2-7,CATTPTDSYEQYF,TGTGCCACCACCCCGACAGACTCCTACGAGCAGTACTTC
many,.,TRBV20-1,TRBJ1-1,CSARVLQGLNTEAFF,TGCAGTGCTAGAGTACTACAGGGTCTTAACACTGAAGCTTTCTTT
.,.,TRBV2,TRBJ2-7,CASTRQEGYYEQYF,TGTGCCAGCACCAGACAGGAGGGATACTACGAGCAGTACTTC
few,.,TRBV18,TRBJ1-2,CASSPPGEGGYTF,TGTGCCAGCTCACCACCCGGCGAAGGGGGCTACACCTTC
few,TRBD1,TRBV14,TRBJ2-1,CASSHRRTGDNEQFF,TGTGCCAGCAGCCATCGTCGGACAGGCGATAATGAGCAGTTCTTC
many,.,TRBV12-3/TRBV12-4,TRBJ2-2,CASSRDSPGELFF,TGTGCCAGCAGTCGGGACTCCCCCGGGGAGCTGTTTTTT
many,TRBD1,TRBV10-3,TRBJ1-4,CAISRDRAANEKLFF,TGTGCCATCAGCCGGGACAGGGCGGCTAATGAAAAACTGTTTTTT
few,.,TRBV6-5,TRBJ1-3,CASSAGFSGNTIYF,TGTGCCAGCAGTGCAGGGTTCTCTGGAAACACCATATATTTT
.,.,TRBV7-9,TRBJ2-7,CASSPHPSEQYF,TGTGCCAGCAGCCCCCATCCCTCCGAGCAGTACTTC
.,TRBD2,TRBV6-5,TRBJ2-3,CASSGTSGTDTQYF,TGTGCCAGCAGTGGGACTAGCGGCACAGATACGCAGTATTTT
many,.,TRBV28,TRBJ2-2,CASSIANTGELFF,TGTGCCAGCAGTATAGCGAACACCGGGGAGCTGTTTTTT
.,.,TRBV29-1,TRBJ1-1,CSVAPNQRPEAFF,TGCAGCGTTGCCCCGAATCAGCGGCCTGAAGCTTTCTTT
many,TRBD2,TRBV6-2/TRBV6-3,TRBJ2-1,CASSYRLATYSYNEQFF,TGTGCCAGCAGTTACAGACTAGCCACCTACTCCTACAATGAGCAGTTCTTC
.,.,TRBV2,TRBJ2-1,CASSEGGGWDEQFF,TGTGCCAGCAGTGAAGGTGGGGGATGGGATGAGCAGTTCTTC
.,.,TRBV5-1,TRBJ2-3,CASSFGVDTQYF,TGCGCCAGCAGCTTCGGCGTGGATACGCAGTATTTT
few,.,TRBV18,TRBJ1-1,CASSSNRDGEAFF,TGTGCCAGCTCATCCAACCGGGACGGTGAAGCTTTCTTT
many,TRBD1,TRBV3-1,TRBJ1-4,CASSRRPGTAATNEKLFF,TGTGCCAGCAGCCGCAGACCCGGGACAGCTGCAACTAATGAAAAACTGTTTTTT
many,.,TRBV10-3,TRBJ2-3,CAIRLGGHGTDTQYF,TGTGCCATCAGACTTGGCGGTCACGGCACAGATACGCAGTATTTT
.,TRBD2,TRBV4-3,TRBJ2-7,CASSSGLAVYEQYF,TGCGCCAGCAGCTCGGGACTAGCGGTCTACGAGCAGTACTTC
few,.,TRBV7-9,TRBJ2-2,CASSKSTGELFF,TGTGCCAGCAGCAAGAGCACCGGGGAGCTGTTTTTT
few,.,TRBV6-5,TRBJ2-3,CASRGSDTQYF,TGTGCCAGCAGGGGGTCAGATACGCAGTATTTT
.,TRBD1,TRBV20-1,TRBJ2-1,CSAKQGFSYSEQFF,TGCAGTGCTAAACAGGGGTTTTCCTACAGTGAGCAGTTCTTC
many,.,TRBV6-5,TRBJ1-2,CASSYFGTPRYGYTF,TGTGCCAGCAGTTATTTTGGGACACCACGCTATGGCTACACCTTC
many,.,TRBV5-1,TRBJ1-1,CASSLVQEDTEAFF,TGCGCCAGCAGCTTGGTCCAGGAGGACACTGAAGCTTTCTTT
many,TRBD1,TRBV6-5,TRBJ2-7,CASSPYRDSSYEQYF,TGTGCCAGCAGCCCTTACCGGGACAGCTCCTACGAGCAGTACTTC
few,TRBD1,TRBV5-5,TRBJ2-7,CASEGQGPHEQYF,TGTGCCAGCGAGGGACAGGGGCCTCACGAGCAGTACTTC
many,.,TRBV2,TRBJ2-3,CASSADLAPNTDTQYF,TGTGCCAGCAGTGCAGATCTAGCGCCCAACACAGATACGCAGTATTTT
few,TRBD2,TRBV3-1,TRBJ2-1,CASSLGLAVYNEQFF,TGTGCCAGCAGCCTTGGACTAGCGGTCTACAATGAGCAGTTCTTC
many,.,TRBV6-6,TRBJ1-3,CASSYSTDSGNTIYF,TGTGCCAGCAGTTACTCGACAGACTCTGGAAACACCATATATTTT
few,.,TRBV4-2,TRBJ1-4,CASSQDGGVLEKLFF,TGTGCCAGCAGCCAAGACGGCGGGGTCCTTGAAAAACTGTTTTTT
few,.,TRBV20-1,TRBJ1-4,CSAPHRVAGEKLFF,TGCAGTGCCCCCCACAGGGTGGCGGGGGAAAAACTGTTTTTT
few,TRBD2,TRBV7-7,TRBJ2-1,CASSLTGGNEQFF,TGTGCTAGCAGCCTCACCGGGGGGAATGAGCAGTTCTTC
.,TRBD1,TRBV7-9,TRBJ1-5,CASSYTGGNQPQHF,TGTGCCAGCAGCTACACAGGGGGCAATCAGCCCCAGCATTTT
.,.,TRBV28,TRBJ2-2,CASSSRLVFPGELFF,TGTGCCAGCAGTTCCCGACTAGTTTTTCCCGGGGAGCTGTTTTTT
many,.,TRBV6-2/TRBV6-3,TRBJ1-6,CASSSTTTGNSPLHF,TGTGCCAGCAGTTCTACAACAACGGGGAATTCACCCCTCCACTTT
.,.,TRBV29-1,TRBJ1-1,CSDRVWGEAFF,TGCAGCGACAGGGTTTGGGGTGAAGCTTTCTTT
.,.,TRBV21-1,TRBJ1-1,CASSKEDREAEAFF,TGTGCCAGCAGCAAAGAGGACAGGGAGGCTGAAGCTTTCTTT
.,TRBD1,TRBV18,TRBJ2-7,CASSLSGQGSINEQYF,TGTGCCAGCTCACTCTCCGGACAGGGGTCAATCAACGAGCAGTACTTC
few,TRBD2,TRBV4-3,TRBJ2-3,CASSPSGGLPDTQYF,TGCGCCAGCAGCCCCAGCGGGGGCTTACCAGATACGCAGTATTTT
few,.,TRBV6-4,TRBJ2-2,CASSGTWNTGELFF,TGTGCCAGCTCCGGGACTTGGAACACCGGGGAGCTGTTTTTT
.,.,TRBV7-9,TRBJ1-6,CASSGTNNSPLHF,TGTGCCAGCAGCGGAACTAATAATTCACCCCTCCACTTT
many,TRBD2,TRBV7-9,TRBJ2-3,CASSRTSGEDTQYF,TGTGCCAGCAGCCGGACTAGCGGGGAGGATACGCAGTATTTT
many,TRBD1,TRBV6-5,TRBJ2-7,CASSYRDRGDYEQYF,TGTGCCAGCAGTTACCGTGACAGGGGGGACTACGAGCAGTACTTC
few,TRBD2,TRBV7-3,TRBJ2-1,CASSLTVAGPYNEQFF,TGTGCCAGCAGCTTAACTGTAGCGGGGCCCTACAATGAGCAGTTCTTC
few,.,TRBV3-1,TRBJ1-2,CASSQVGGGSVGYTF,TGTGCCAGCAGCCAGGTTGGGGGCGGATCGGTTGGCTACACCTTC